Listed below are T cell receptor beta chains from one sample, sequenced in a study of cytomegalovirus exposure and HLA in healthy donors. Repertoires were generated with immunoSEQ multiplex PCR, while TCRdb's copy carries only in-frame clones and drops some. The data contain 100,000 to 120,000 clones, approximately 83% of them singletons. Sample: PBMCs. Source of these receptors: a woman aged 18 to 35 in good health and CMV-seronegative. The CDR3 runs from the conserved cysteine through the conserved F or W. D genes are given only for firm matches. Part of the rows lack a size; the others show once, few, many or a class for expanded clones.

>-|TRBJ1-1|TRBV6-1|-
TGTGCCAGCAGATGGAGCTCTGAAGCTTTCTTT
CASRWSSEAFF
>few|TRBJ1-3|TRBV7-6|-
TGTGCCAGCAGCGCCCAGGTGGGGGCGAAGGGAAACACCATATATTTT
CASSAQVGAKGNTIYF
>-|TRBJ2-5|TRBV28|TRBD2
TGTGCCAGCAGTAGGACTAGCGCGCAAGAGACCCAGTACTTC
CASSRTSAQETQYF
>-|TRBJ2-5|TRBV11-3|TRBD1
TGTGCCAGCAGCTTTGGTACGACAGGGGGCGCGGGAGAGACCCAGTACTTC
CASSFGTTGGAGETQYF
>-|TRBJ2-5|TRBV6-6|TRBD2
TGTGCCAGCACCCGGACTAGTGGGTCCCAAGAGACCCAGTACTTC
CASTRTSGSQETQYF
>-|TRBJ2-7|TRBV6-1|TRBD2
TGTGCCAGCACCCAGACTAGCCTAACACGTCACGAGCAGTACTTC
CASTQTSLTRHEQYF
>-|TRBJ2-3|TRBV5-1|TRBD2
TGCGCCAGCAGCTTAGACCTAGCGGGTAGCACAGATACGCAGTATTTT
CASSLDLAGSTDTQYF
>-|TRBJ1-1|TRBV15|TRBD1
TGTGCCACCAGCAGAGCAGGGGGCACTGAAGCTTTCTTT
CATSRAGGTEAFF
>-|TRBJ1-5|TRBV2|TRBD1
TGTGCCAGCAGTGAGGGTTTAGGGGGCCGGCAGCCCCAGCATTTT
CASSEGLGGRQPQHF
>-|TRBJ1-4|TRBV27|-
TGTGCCAGCAGTTTCAGGATAGACGAAAAACTGTTTTTT
CASSFRIDEKLFF
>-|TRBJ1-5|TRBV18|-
TGTGCCAGCTCACCGCTCGGGAAGATAGATCAGCCCCAGCATTTT
CASSPLGKIDQPQHF
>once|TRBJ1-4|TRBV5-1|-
TGCGCCAGCAGCTTGGCGGGGTACACTAATGAAAAACTGTTTTTT
CASSLAGYTNEKLFF
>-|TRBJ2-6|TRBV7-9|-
TGTGCCAGCAGCTCCCGGAGTGGGGCCAACGTCCTGACTTTC
CASSSRSGANVLTF
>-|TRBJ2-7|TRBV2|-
TGTGCCAGCAAGTCTCGGGAAAGAACCTACGAGCAGTACTTC
CASKSRERTYEQYF
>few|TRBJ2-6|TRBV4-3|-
TGCGCCAGCAGCCAAGACGGGAGCTCTGGGGCCAACGTCCTGACTTTC
CASSQDGSSGANVLTF
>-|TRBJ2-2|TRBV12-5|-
TGTGCTAGTGGTTCGATGACAGGGAGGACCGGGGAGCTGTTTTTT
CASGSMTGRTGELFF
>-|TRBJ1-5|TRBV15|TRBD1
TGTGCCACCAGCATCGAGACAGGGGGCTTCAATCAGCCCCAGCATTTT
CATSIETGGFNQPQHF
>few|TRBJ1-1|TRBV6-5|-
TGTGCCAGCAGTTCTGACAGGTCCCAGAACACTGAAGCTTTCTTT
CASSSDRSQNTEAFF
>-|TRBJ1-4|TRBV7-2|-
TGTGCCAGCAGCTTACAAGGCAGCGGTTTTAATGAAAAACTGTTTTTT
CASSLQGSGFNEKLFF
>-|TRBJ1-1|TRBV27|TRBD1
TGTGCCAGCAGAGTAACAGGGGGCACTGAAGCTTTCTTT
CASRVTGGTEAFF
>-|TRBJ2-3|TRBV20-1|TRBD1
TGCAGTGCTAGCGGGACAGCCCATTATTTT
CSASGTAHYF
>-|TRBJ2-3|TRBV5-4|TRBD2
TGTGCCAGCTCCCTTCCCCTAGCGGGGGGGCCCACAGATACGCAGTATTTT
CASSLPLAGGPTDTQYF
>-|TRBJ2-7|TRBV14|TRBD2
TGTGCCAGCAGCCAATCCGGGCTAGCGGCTTACGAGCAGTACTTC
CASSQSGLAAYEQYF
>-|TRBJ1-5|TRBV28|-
TGTGCCAGCAGTGTTACAGGGTACAATCAGCCCCAGCATTTT
CASSVTGYNQPQHF
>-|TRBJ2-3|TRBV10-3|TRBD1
TGTGCCATCAGTATGGACAGGGGCATCACAGATACGCAGTATTTT
CAISMDRGITDTQYF
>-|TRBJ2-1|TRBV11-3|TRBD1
TGTGCCAGCAGCTTAACAGGGGGTTCTCGCTACAATGAGCAGTTCTTC
CASSLTGGSRYNEQFF
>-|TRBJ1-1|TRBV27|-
TGTGCCAGCAGTTTATCGCAGGGGATTGATGGGATGAACACTGAAGCTTTCTTT
CASSLSQGIDGMNTEAFF
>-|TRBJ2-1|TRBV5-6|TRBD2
TGTGCCAGCAGCTACATACTAGCGGGAGATTTCACTGAGCAGTTCTTC
CASSYILAGDFTEQFF
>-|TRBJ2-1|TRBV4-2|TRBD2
TGTGCCAGCAGCCAAGTAGCGGGAGAGCCCAATGAGCAGTTCTTC
CASSQVAGEPNEQFF
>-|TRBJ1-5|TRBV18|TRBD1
TGTGCCAGCTCCCAGACAGGGAGGACCAATCAGCCCCAGCATTTT
CASSQTGRTNQPQHF
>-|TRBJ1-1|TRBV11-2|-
TGTGCCAGCAGCCTGCACCCGGGGAGGGCAATGGTAGCTTTCTTT
CASSLHPGRAMVAFF
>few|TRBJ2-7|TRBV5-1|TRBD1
TGCGCCAGCAGCTTGTTTGGACAGGGGGACGAGCAGTACTTC
CASSLFGQGDEQYF
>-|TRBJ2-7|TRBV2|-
TGTGCCAGCAGTGAGGCAGGGCCCCAAGAAGAGCAGTACTTC
CASSEAGPQEEQYF
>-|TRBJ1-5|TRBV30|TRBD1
TGTGCCTTCACAGGGGATAGCAATCAGCCCCAGCATTTT
CAFTGDSNQPQHF
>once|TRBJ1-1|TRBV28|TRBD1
TGTGCCAGCATGGGGACAGTCGCTTTCTTT
CASMGTVAFF
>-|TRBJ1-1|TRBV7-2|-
TGTGCCAGCGGAGCAGAACCCTGGGACACTGAAGCTTTCTTT
CASGAEPWDTEAFF
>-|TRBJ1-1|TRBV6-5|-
TGTGCCAGCAGTCCTGAGGGAGGGCCAACTGAAGCTTTCTTT
CASSPEGGPTEAFF
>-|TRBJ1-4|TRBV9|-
TGTGCCAGCAGCGTAGGGAGGGACGGACCCGGAAAACTGTTTTTT
CASSVGRDGPGKLFF
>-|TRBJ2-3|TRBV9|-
TGTGCCGGCAGCCTCTCCACAGATACGCAGTATTTT
CAGSLSTDTQYF
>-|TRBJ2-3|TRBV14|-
TGTGCCAGCAGCCAGAGACTGAGCACAGATACGCAGTATTTT
CASSQRLSTDTQYF
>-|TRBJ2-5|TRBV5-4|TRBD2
TGTGCCAGCAGCCCGTGGGGAACTAGCGAACAAGAGACCCAGTACTTC
CASSPWGTSEQETQYF
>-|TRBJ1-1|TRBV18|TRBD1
TGTGCCAGCTCACTTGGACAGGACACTGAAGCTTTCTTT
CASSLGQDTEAFF
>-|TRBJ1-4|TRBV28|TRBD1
TGTGCCAGCAGTTTGGCCGGGACAGGGGAAAAACTGTTTTTT
CASSLAGTGEKLFF
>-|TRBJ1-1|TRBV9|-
TGTGCCAGCAGCGTAGCTACGGGGGACACTGAAGCTTTCTTT
CASSVATGDTEAFF
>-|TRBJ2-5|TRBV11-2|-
TGTGCCAGCAGCTTAGTTTACGGAGAGACCCAGTACTTC
CASSLVYGETQYF
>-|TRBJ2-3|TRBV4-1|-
TGCGCCAGCAGCCAAGATCGGACAGTCGGGAGCACAGATACGCAGTATTTT
CASSQDRTVGSTDTQYF
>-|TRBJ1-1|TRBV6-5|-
TGTGCCAGCAGTTACTCGCGGCGAGTGAACACTGAAGCTTTCTTT
CASSYSRRVNTEAFF
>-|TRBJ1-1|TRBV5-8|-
TGTGCCAGCAGCTTTCGGCGGGGGACTGAAGCTTTCTTT
CASSFRRGTEAFF
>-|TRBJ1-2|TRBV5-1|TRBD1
TGCGCCAGCCGGACAGGGCGGGGTGGCTACACCTTC
CASRTGRGGYTF
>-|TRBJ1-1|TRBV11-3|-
TGTGCCAGCAGCTCCCAGGGGAACACTGAAGCTTTCTTT
CASSSQGNTEAFF
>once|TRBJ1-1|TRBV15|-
TGTGCCACCAGCAGGGGGGGGGTAAGGGGCACTGAAGCTTTCTTT
CATSRGGVRGTEAFF
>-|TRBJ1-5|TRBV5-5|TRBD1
TGTGCCAGCAGCCCGACAGGGGACCAGCCCCAGCATTTT
CASSPTGDQPQHF
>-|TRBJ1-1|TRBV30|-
TGTGCCTGGTTACAGAAAAACACTGAAGCTTTCTTT
CAWLQKNTEAFF
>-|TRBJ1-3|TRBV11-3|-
TGTGCCAGCAGCCCGACAAGCTCTGGAAACACCATATATTTT
CASSPTSSGNTIYF
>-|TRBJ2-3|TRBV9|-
TGTGCCAGCAGCGAGGGACTCTCAACAGATACGCAGTATTTT
CASSEGLSTDTQYF